This TCR beta chain was recovered during a study of blood T cell repertoires in COVID-19. This CDR3 spans 14 amino acids. CDR1 is GTSNPN, CDR2 SVGIG, per germline (reference sequence). Profiling relied on immunoSEQ multiplex PCR, and the TCRdb table lists in-frame clones only, not all of them. There are 390,000 or so clones in the sample; approximately 87% occur only once, and approximately 9.3% lies in the top ten. Sequencing input: PBMCs or T cells enriched from blood (not recorded which). The chain couples TRBV30 to TRBJ1-4; D is possibly TRBD1 (5 bases). The receptor was derived from a woman aged 50 to 60 who had recovered from COVID-19. CDR3 residues: CAQKRKGNGEKLFF. The CDR3 DNA reads as TGTGCTCAGAAAAGGAAGGGGAACGGTGAAAAACTGTTTTTT.